These 5 T cell receptor beta chains share one sample of origin, sequenced in a study of shared clonotypes between healthy human individuals. This table comes from immunoSEQ multiplex PCR, and its TCRdb copy is limited to in-frame clones, with some not included. The table shows some 1.5 million clones, with over 95% occurring only once. Sequencing used naive CD4+ T cells sorted from blood. Stated subset: CD45RA+ positively selected. Receptors were obtained from a man aged 25 to 40 in good health.

J is TRBJ2-3 and V is TRBV2; 7 bases match TRBD1. The J segment lost 1 base and the V segment lost 5 bases, leaving 6 bases of the junction unmatched. There are 15 residues in the CDR3. Germline-derived CDR1 and CDR2 are SNHLY and FYNNEI. The CDR3 sequence: CASSRPGQGTDTQYF. DNA for the CDR3: TGTGCCAGCAGTCGACCTGGACAGGGCACAGATACGCAGTATTTT.

The chain couples TRBV5-1 to TRBJ2-5; TRBD1 is a possible D gene (6 bases). Germline lookup yields CDR1 SGHRS and CDR2 YFSETQ. Trimming cost V 0 bases and J 0 bases, with 15 bases left between them. This CDR3 contains 17 residues. The CDR3 DNA reads as TGCGCCAGCAGCTTGGGGGACATAGGCGCAAACCAAGAGACCCAGTACTTC. Protein product: CASSLGDIGANQETQYF.

This rearrangement joins TRBV9 to TRBJ2-7; D is unresolved. The V and J ends lost 1 base and 0 bases respectively, with 8 bases between them. From germline, CDR1 is SGDLS and CDR2 YYNGEE. The CDR3 has 14 residues. CDR3 DNA sequence: TGTGCCAGCAGCGTAACAACAAACTCCTACGAGCAGTACTTC. This gives the protein CASSVTTNSYEQYF.

This chain joins TRBV6-6 and TRBJ2-7; the D is unclear. With 8 bases removed from V and 0 bases from J, the gap between germline ends came to 14 bases. CDR1 MNHNY and CDR2 SVGAGI come from the germline V gene (reference sequence). This CDR3 is 14 amino acids long. In nucleotides, the CDR3 is TGTGCCAGCTCCCTCTATAGGAACTCCTACGAGCAGTACTTC. Residues: CASSLYRNSYEQYF.

Concerning this clone: This CDR3 is also generated by other DNA sequences in the sample. This chain connects TRBV6-5 to TRBJ2-3; 7 bases agree with TRBD2. CDR3 length: 15 amino acids. Trimming removed 2 bases from V and 0 bases from J; junction bases left unmatched: 2. CDR1 and CDR2 (germline): MNHEY, SVGAGI. CDR3 region: CASSYQRGSTDTQYF. CDR3 nucleotides: TGTGCCAGCAGTTACCAGCGGGGAAGCACAGATACGCAGTATTTT.